This T cell receptor beta chain came from a study of blood T cell repertoires in COVID-19. CDR3 length: 17 residues. V shed 2 bases and J 6 bases; nucleotides not matched to a gene: 11. The germline V gene encodes CDR1 SGHVS and CDR2 FQNEAQ. Profiling relied on immunoSEQ multiplex PCR, and the TCRdb table lists in-frame clones only, not all of them. Of about 200,000 clones detected, roughly nine tenths appear once; the ten largest clones hold 0.78%. The sample comprised peripheral blood. The chain has TRBV7-8 and TRBJ2-2, with 8 bases identical to TRBD2. This TCR derives from a woman in her 70s with acute or convalescent COVID-19. CDR3 DNA: TGTGCCAGCAGCTTATCAACTCAAGCGGGGGTATCCGGGGAGCTGTTTTTT. It is translated as CASSLSTQAGVSGELFF.